Listed below are T cell receptor beta chains from one sample, sequenced in a study of blood T cell repertoires in COVID-19. Libraries were prepared by immunoSEQ multiplex PCR; TCRdb keeps only in-frame clonotypes and omits some of them. The data show under 350,000 clones, roughly 90% seen once. The sample consisted of peripheral blood. These receptors originate from a woman in her thirties with COVID-19, enrolled during active disease. The CDR3 runs from the conserved cysteine through the conserved F or W. A D gene is named only where the DNA matches it firmly. Expanded clones are given a class, and other clones once, few, many or no size at all.

TRBD1 | TRBJ1-5 | TRBV13 | NA | TGTGCCAGCAGCTCTGGGACAGGGAAGGATCAGCCCCAGCATTTT | CASSSGTGKDQPQHF
TRBD1 | TRBJ2-7 | TRBV6-5 | NA | TGTGCCAGCAGTCTCCAGGGGGCTCGAGAGCAGTACTTC | CASSLQGAREQYF
NA | TRBJ1-5 | TRBV25-1 | NA | TGTGCCAGCAGGGTAGGCAATCAGCCCCAGCATTTT | CASRVGNQPQHF
TRBD2 | TRBJ2-3 | TRBV19 | NA | TGTGCCAGCTCAGCGGGAGTTACAGATACGCAGTATTTT | CASSAGVTDTQYF
TRBD2 | TRBJ2-3 | TRBV5-1 | NA | TGCGCCAGCAGCTGGAGACTAGCGGGGGGCACAGATACGCAGTATTTT | CASSWRLAGGTDTQYF
TRBD2 | TRBJ2-7 | TRBV7-2 | NA | TGTGCCAGCAGCTTTAGAGCTGCTAGCGGGGGGGGCTACGAGCAGTACTTC | CASSFRAASGGGYEQYF
TRBD2 | TRBJ2-7 | TRBV30 | NA | TGTGCCTGGAGTGTAAATTGGCAGGCGGGAGAGTACTTC | CAWSVNWQAGEYF
TRBD1 | TRBJ1-2 | TRBV30 | NA | TGTGCCTGGCGGACCCCCGGGACAGGGGGCTATGGCTACACCTTC | CAWRTPGTGGYGYTF
TRBD1 | TRBJ1-1 | TRBV24-1 | NA | TGTGCCACCAGTGGCACGGGACAGGGGTACACTGAAGCTTTCTTT | CATSGTGQGYTEAFF
TRBD1 | TRBJ1-6 | TRBV5-1 | NA | TGCGCCAGCAGCCCCGGGACAGGGCCCTATAATTCACCCCTCCACTTT | CASSPGTGPYNSPLHF
NA | TRBJ2-7 | TRBV28 | NA | TGTGCCAGCACCTCGACAGCTTACTACGAGCAGTACTTC | CASTSTAYYEQYF
NA | TRBJ2-2 | TRBV24-1 | few | TGTGCCACCAGCTTTAGGGAGTCCGGGGAGCTGTTTTTT | CATSFRESGELFF
NA | TRBJ2-5 | TRBV13 | NA | TGTGCCAGCAGCTTAGGGACGGTCGGGGGGACCCAGTACTTC | CASSLGTVGGTQYF
NA | TRBJ2-3 | TRBV19 | NA | TGTGCCAGCCTCCACCACCATAGGGGGAATCTGGATACGCAGTATTTT | CASLHHHRGNLDTQYF
TRBD2 | TRBJ2-2 | TRBV24-1 | once | TGTGCCACCAGACAAGCGGGAGGTGGGACCGGGGAGCTGTTTTTT | CATRQAGGGTGELFF
TRBD1 | TRBJ2-5 | TRBV24-1 | NA | TGTGCCACCAGTGAGCCGAGTGGGACAGCCGGGGAGACCCAGTACTTC | CATSEPSGTAGETQYF
TRBD1 | TRBJ1-1 | TRBV28 | NA | TGTGCCAGCAGTTTATCCCTCGGGCAGGGGGCCGAAAGAACTGAAGCTTTCTTT | CASSLSLGQGAERTEAFF
TRBD1 | TRBJ2-2 | TRBV7-3 | NA | TGTGCCAGCAGCACTGGACAGGGTGGAACCGGGGAGCTGTTTTTT | CASSTGQGGTGELFF
NA | TRBJ1-5 | TRBV5-1 | NA | TGCGCCAGCAGCCCCTCCGGGTCCCTCAATCAGCCCCAGCATTTT | CASSPSGSLNQPQHF
NA | TRBJ2-1 | TRBV9 | NA | TGTGCCAGCAGCGTGGGGGGAAAGGGGACGACCTACAATGAGCAGTTCTTC | CASSVGGKGTTYNEQFF
NA | TRBJ1-5 | TRBV15 | NA | TGTGCCACCAGCAGAGGGGGCCATAGCAATCAGCCCCAGCATTTT | CATSRGGHSNQPQHF
NA | TRBJ1-1 | TRBV28 | NA | TGTGCCATCCGGGGGGCTGAAGCTTTCTTT | CAIRGAEAFF
TRBD2 | TRBJ2-1 | TRBV7-9 | NA | TGTGCCAGCAGCTCGGGGGAAGCGGGAGACGGCAATGAGCAGTTCTTC | CASSSGEAGDGNEQFF
TRBD2 | TRBJ2-3 | TRBV15 | NA | TGTGCCATCGACTCACTAGCGGGAATTAGCACAGATACGCAGTATTTT | CAIDSLAGISTDTQYF
NA | TRBJ1-2 | TRBV2 | NA | TGTGCCAGCACCCCGGACATCTCTAACTATGGCTACACCTTC | CASTPDISNYGYTF
TRBD1 | TRBJ1-5 | TRBV19 | NA | TGTGCCAGTAGTACAGGGGGAAGCAATCAGCCCCAGCATTTT | CASSTGGSNQPQHF
TRBD1 | TRBJ2-2 | TRBV6-1 | once | TGTGCCAGCAGTGAAGCGCTCTTCCCCGGACAGGGGGTCACCGGGGAGCTGTTTTTT | CASSEALFPGQGVTGELFF
NA | TRBJ1-5 | TRBV4-2 | NA | TGTGCCAGCAGCCAAGAGGCCCCCCATAGAAGAGGGATCGTTCCCCAGCCCCAGCATTTT | CASSQEAPHRRGIVPQPQHF
TRBD1 | TRBJ2-1 | TRBV24-1 | NA | TGTGCCACCAGTGATCTACCGGGGACAGGGTCCAATGAGCAGTTCTTC | CATSDLPGTGSNEQFF
TRBD1 | TRBJ2-7 | TRBV6-2/TRBV6-3 | NA | TGTGCCAGCAGTTACGGCAGGGGGCTAACCTACGAGCAGTACTTC | CASSYGRGLTYEQYF
TRBD1 | TRBJ1-2 | TRBV19 | NA | TGTGCCAGTACTCCAGACAGGGACTATGGCTACACCTTC | CASTPDRDYGYTF
NA | TRBJ1-6 | TRBV29-1 | NA | TGCAGCGTTTCCACAGGCGGTAATTCACCCCTCCACTTT | CSVSTGGNSPLHF
NA | TRBJ1-1 | TRBV7-3 | NA | TGTGCCAGCAGCTTGTTTTTAGGACAGTTTGCTTTCTTT | CASSLFLGQFAFF
TRBD1 | TRBJ2-5 | TRBV7-9 | NA | TGTGCCAGCAGCTTAGAGGGACAGAAACAAGAGACCCAGTACTTC | CASSLEGQKQETQYF
NA | TRBJ2-7 | TRBV2 | NA | TGTGCCAGCGCCAAGACTGGGGGCATTGCCCCCTTC | CASAKTGGIAPF
NA | TRBJ1-2 | TRBV6-4 | NA | TGTGCCAGCAGTGACGGTGGAGGGGTGTGGGGCTACACCTTC | CASSDGGGVWGYTF
NA | TRBJ2-2 | TRBV9 | NA | TGTGCCAGCAGCGTAGATCCCGACTTGAACACCGGGGAGCTGTTTTTT | CASSVDPDLNTGELFF
NA | TRBJ1-1 | TRBV5-5 | NA | TGTGCCAGCAGCTTGGGACTGCACACTGAAGCTTTCTTT | CASSLGLHTEAFF
TRBD1 | TRBJ2-5 | TRBV5-4 | NA | TGTGCCAGCAGCTGGGACAGGGGGGAGACCCAGTACTTC | CASSWDRGETQYF
NA | TRBJ1-3 | TRBV6-6 | NA | TGTGCCAGCAGCCGACAGGCGAGCTCTGGAAACACCATATATTTT | CASSRQASSGNTIYF
NA | TRBJ2-7 | TRBV6-2/TRBV6-3 | NA | TGTGCCAGCAGTTACGGACTGAATATCTACGAGCAGTACTTC | CASSYGLNIYEQYF
NA | TRBJ2-2 | TRBV5-1 | NA | TGCGCCAGCAGCTTTAGCCCCGGGGAGCTGTTTTTT | CASSFSPGELFF
TRBD1 | TRBJ1-1 | TRBV4-1 | NA | TGCGCCAGCAGCCACCCTCCCGACAGGGACACTGAAGCTTTCTTT | CASSHPPDRDTEAFF
TRBD1 | TRBJ2-7 | TRBV4-1 | few | TGCGCCAGCAGCCAAGATGGGACAGGGTTGTACGAGCAGTACTTC | CASSQDGTGLYEQYF
TRBD2 | TRBJ2-7 | TRBV15 | few | TGTGCCACCAGCAGAGACAGGGAGGGCGGCTACGAGCAGTACTTC | CATSRDREGGYEQYF